Detailed here is one T cell receptor (beta chain). This entry is derived from a study of blood T cell repertoires in COVID-19. Study context: Nucleic acid was either cDNA or gDNA, and it came from T cells, B-cell-depleted T cells, or PBMCs.

The CDR3 contains 15 residues. Germline V gene sequence: CDR1 LGHNA, CDR2 YSLEER. Unmatched junction bases numbered 10, after V lost 1 base and J lost 8 bases. In the original workflow: Reference gene primer amplification yielded estimated nucleated cell counts. Clones were sequenced by immunoSEQ multiplex PCR, and TCRdb holds only the in-frame ones, with some missing. The DNA gave D and trimming, while V, J and clone size come from that table. This repertoire shows about 350,000 clones, 80% to 90% found once; its top ten account for less than 6%. The sequenced sample was PBMCs or T cells enriched from blood (not recorded which). V and J are TRBV4-3 and TRBJ1-1; TRBD1 aligns across 7 bases. The TCR sequence derives from a woman aged 25-40 years who had recovered from COVID-19. The CDR3 reads CASSQAPRQGWEAFF. In nucleotides, the CDR3 is TGCGCCAGCAGCCAAGCCCCCCGACAGGGTTGGGAAGCTTTCTTT.